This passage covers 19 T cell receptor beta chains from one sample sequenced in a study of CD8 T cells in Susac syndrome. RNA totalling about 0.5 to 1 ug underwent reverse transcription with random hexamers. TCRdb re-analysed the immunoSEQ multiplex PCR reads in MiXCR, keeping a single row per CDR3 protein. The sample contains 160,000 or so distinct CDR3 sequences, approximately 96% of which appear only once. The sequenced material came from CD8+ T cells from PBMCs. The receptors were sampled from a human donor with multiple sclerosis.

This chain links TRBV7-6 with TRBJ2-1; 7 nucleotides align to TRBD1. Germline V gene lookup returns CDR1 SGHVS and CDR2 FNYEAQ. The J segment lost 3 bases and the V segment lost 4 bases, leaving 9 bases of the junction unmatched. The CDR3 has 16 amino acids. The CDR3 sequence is CASSSPTGTVYNEQFF. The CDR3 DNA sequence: TGTGCCAGCAGCTCCCCGACAGGGACGGTCTACAATGAGCAGTTCTTC.

CDR3 residues: CSVVPGHSYEQYF. Written as DNA, the CDR3 is TGCAGCGTTGTGCCGGGACACTCCTACGAGCAGTACTTC. The chain has TRBV29-1 and TRBJ2-7, with a weak D call TRBD1 (6 bases). There are 13 residues in the CDR3. CDR1 is SQVTM, CDR2 ANQGSEA, per germline. Trimming took off 4 bases at V and 0 bases at J, with 10 bases between the two ends.

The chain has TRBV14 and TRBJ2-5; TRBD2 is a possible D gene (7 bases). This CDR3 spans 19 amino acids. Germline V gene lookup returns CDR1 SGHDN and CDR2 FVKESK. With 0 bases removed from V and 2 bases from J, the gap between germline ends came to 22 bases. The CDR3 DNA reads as TGTGCCAGCAGCCAAGACCCGGGGGGCCGCCCGGAGAGACAAGAGACCCAGTACTTC. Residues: CASSQDPGGRPERQETQYF.

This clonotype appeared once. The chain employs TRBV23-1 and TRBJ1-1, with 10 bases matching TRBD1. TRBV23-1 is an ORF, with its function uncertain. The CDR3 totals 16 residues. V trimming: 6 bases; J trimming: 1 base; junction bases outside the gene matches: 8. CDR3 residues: CASRDRDRGSNTEAFF. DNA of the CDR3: TGCGCCAGCAGAGACCGGGACAGGGGATCGAACACTGAAGCTTTCTTT.

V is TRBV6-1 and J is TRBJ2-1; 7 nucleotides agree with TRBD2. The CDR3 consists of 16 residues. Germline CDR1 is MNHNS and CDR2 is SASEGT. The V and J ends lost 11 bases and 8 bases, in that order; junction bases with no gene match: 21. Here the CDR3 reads CAASAGVTGGRDEQFF. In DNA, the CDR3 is TGTGCCGCCTCGGCGGGGGTGACGGGAGGCAGGGATGAGCAGTTCTTC.

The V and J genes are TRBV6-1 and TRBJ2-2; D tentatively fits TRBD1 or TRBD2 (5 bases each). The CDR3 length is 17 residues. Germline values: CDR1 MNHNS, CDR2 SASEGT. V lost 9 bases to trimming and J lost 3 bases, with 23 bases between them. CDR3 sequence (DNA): TGTGCCAGTTGGTTGGGGGAACTGAGGCTAGACACCGGGGAGCTGTTTTTT. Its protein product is CASWLGELRLDTGELFF.

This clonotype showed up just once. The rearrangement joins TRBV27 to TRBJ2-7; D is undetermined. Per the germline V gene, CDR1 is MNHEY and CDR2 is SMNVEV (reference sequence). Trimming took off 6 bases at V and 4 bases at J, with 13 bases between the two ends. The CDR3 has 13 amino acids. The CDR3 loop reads CASSYGRLYEQYF. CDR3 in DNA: TGTGCCAGCAGCTATGGACGCCTGTACGAGCAGTACTTC.

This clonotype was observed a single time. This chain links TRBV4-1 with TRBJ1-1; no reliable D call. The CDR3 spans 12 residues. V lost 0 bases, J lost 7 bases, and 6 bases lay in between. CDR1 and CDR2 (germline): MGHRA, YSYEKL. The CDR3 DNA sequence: TGCGCCAGCAGCCAAGACGGGAATGAAGCTTTCTTT. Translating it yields CASSQDGNEAFF.

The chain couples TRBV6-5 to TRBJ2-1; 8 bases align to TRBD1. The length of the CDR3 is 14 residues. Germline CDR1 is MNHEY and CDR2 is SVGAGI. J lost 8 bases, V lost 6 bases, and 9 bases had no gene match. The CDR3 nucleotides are TGTGCCAGCAGACCCCAGGGGGCTAAGGATGAGCAGTTCTTC. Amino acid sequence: CASRPQGAKDEQFF.

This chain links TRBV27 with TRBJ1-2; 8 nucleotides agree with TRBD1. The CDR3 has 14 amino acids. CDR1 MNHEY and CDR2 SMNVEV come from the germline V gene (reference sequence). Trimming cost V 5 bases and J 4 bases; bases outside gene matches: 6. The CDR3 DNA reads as TGTGCCAGCAGTCCAGGGGGCGCGAGCTATGGCTACACCTTC. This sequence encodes CASSPGGASYGYTF.

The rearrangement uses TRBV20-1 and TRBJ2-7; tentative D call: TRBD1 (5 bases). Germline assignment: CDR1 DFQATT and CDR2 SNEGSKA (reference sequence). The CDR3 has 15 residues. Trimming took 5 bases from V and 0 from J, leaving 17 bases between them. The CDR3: CSALESDIYSYEQYF. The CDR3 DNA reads TGCAGTGCTCTCGAATCGGACATCTACTCCTACGAGCAGTACTTC.

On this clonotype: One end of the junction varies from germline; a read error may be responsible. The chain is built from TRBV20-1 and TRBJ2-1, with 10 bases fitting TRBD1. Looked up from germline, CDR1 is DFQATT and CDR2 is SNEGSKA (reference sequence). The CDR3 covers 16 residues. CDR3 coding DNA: TGCAGTGCCGACCCGATTGGACAGGGGGTCACCCTCATCCCCCTCTTC. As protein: CSADPIGQGVTLIPLF.

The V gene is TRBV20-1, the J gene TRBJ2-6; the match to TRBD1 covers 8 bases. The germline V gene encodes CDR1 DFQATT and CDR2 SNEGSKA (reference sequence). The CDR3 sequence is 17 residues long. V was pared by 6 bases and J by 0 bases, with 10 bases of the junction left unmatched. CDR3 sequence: CSATWDRRISGANVLTF. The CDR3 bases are TGCAGTGCAACCTGGGACAGGCGGATCTCTGGGGCCAACGTCCTGACTTTC.

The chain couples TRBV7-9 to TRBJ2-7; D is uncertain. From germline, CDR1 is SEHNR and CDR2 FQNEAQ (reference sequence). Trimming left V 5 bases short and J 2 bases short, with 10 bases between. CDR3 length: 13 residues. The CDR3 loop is CASSRNAAYEQYF. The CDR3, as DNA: TGTGCCAGCAGCCGGAACGCGGCCTACGAGCAGTACTTC.

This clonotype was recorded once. CDR3 residues: CASWTGGHDTQYF. Here the CDR3 DNA reads TGTGCCAGCTGGACGGGGGGCCACGATACGCAGTATTTT. V gene TRBV5-4 combines with J gene TRBJ2-3, with D maybe TRBD2 (7 bases). Germline V CDR1 and CDR2: SGHNT, YYREEE (reference sequence). There are 13 residues in the CDR3. V lost 7 bases and J 6 bases, leaving 15 bases between the germline ends.

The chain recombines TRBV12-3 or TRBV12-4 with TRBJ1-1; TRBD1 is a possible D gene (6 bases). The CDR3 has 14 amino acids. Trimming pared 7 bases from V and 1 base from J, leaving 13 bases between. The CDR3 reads CASKLNRANTEAFF. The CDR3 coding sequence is TGTGCCAGCAAACTGAACAGGGCGAACACTGAAGCTTTCTTT.

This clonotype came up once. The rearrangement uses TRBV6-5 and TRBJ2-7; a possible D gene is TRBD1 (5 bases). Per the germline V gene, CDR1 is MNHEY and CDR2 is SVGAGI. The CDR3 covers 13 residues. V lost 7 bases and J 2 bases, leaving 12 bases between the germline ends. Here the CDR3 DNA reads TGTGCCAGCACCGACGGACATCCCTACGAGCAGTACTTC. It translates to CASTDGHPYEQYF.

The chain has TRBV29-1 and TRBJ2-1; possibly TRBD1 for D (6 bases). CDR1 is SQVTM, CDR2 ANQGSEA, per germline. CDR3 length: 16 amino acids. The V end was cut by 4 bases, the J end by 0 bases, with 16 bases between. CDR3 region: CSVAGTTFSSYNEQFF. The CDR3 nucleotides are TGCAGCGTTGCCGGGACAACGTTTAGCTCCTACAATGAGCAGTTCTTC.

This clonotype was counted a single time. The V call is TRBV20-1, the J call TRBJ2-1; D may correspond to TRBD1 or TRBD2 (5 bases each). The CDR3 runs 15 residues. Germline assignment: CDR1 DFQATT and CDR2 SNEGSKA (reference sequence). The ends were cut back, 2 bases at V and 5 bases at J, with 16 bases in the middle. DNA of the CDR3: TGCAGTGCTAGACTCTCGGGGCACACCGACAATGAGCAGTTCTTC. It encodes CSARLSGHTDNEQFF.